This TCR beta chain stems from a study of blood T cell repertoires in COVID-19. J was trimmed by 5 bases and V by 6 bases; bases with no gene match: 16. Germline lookup yields CDR1 MNHEY and CDR2 SMNVEV (reference sequence). This CDR3 spans 18 amino acids. Produced via immunoSEQ multiplex PCR; TCRdb's table is partial and in-frame only. The data contain some 140,000 clones, around 79% of them singletons. Input material: peripheral blood. The chain couples TRBV27 to TRBJ2-2; 9 nucleotides align to TRBD1. This sequence was found in a man in his sixties with acute or convalescent COVID-19. CDR3 in amino acids: CASSLRPQTGGYTGELFF. CDR3 DNA: TGTGCCAGCAGCCTTAGGCCCCAAACAGGGGGCTATACCGGGGAGCTGTTTTTT.